Following are 12 T cell receptor beta chains from one sample sequenced in a study of T cell responses to AZD1222 COVID-19 vaccine. Generated by immunoSEQ multiplex PCR, the TCRdb table keeps only in-frame clones and is missing some. In the table there are about 150,000 clones, 86% of which are singletons. The source material was peripheral blood, sampled on day 0 of MenACWY control vaccination. All receptors derive from an adult in good health.

The gene calls are TRBV5-6 and TRBJ1-2; D not certain. The ends were cut back, 7 bases at V and 4 bases at J, with 20 bases in the middle. CDR1 and CDR2 (germline): SGHDT, YYEEEE. This CDR3 is built from 15 residues. In DNA, the CDR3 is TGTGCCAGCCAACCTGGGAGTTCCGAGACCTATGGCTACACCTTC. Translation gives CASQPGSSETYGYTF. Variable domain in full (rest from reference TRBV5-6 and TRBJ1-2): DAGVTQSPTHLIKTRGQQVTLRCSPKSGHDTVSWYQQALGQGPQFIFQYYEEEERQRGNFPDRFSGHQFPNYSSELNVNALLLGDSALYLCASQPGSSETYGYTFGSGTRLTVV.

The chain employs TRBV9 and TRBJ1-5; D might be TRBD1 (6 bases). The germline gives CDR1 SGDLS, CDR2 YYNGEE. This CDR3 is 14 amino acids long. Trimming cost V 4 bases and J 6 bases, with 14 bases left between them. The CDR3 DNA reads TGTGCCAGCAGCAACGGACAGATGGGTCAGCCCCAGCATTTT. This translates into CASSNGQMGQPQHF.

The chain recombines TRBV5-4 with TRBJ1-3; tentatively, D is TRBD1 (5 bases). V gave up 4 bases and J gave up 1 base, with 9 bases separating them. The CDR3 spans 14 residues. CDR1 SGHNT and CDR2 YYREEE come from the germline V gene (reference sequence). CDR3 protein: CASSRDSSGNTIYF. CDR3 sequence (DNA): TGTGCCAGCAGCCGGGACTCTTCTGGAAACACCATATATTTT.

The rearrangement uses TRBV25-1 and TRBJ1-5; TRBD1 aligns across 7 bases. The CDR3 loop spans 13 amino acids. Germline V gene sequence: CDR1 MGHDK, CDR2 SYGVNS. V was clipped by 8 bases and J by 2 bases; unmatched bases: 3. CDR3 protein: CASGGQGNQPQHF. The CDR3, as DNA: TGTGCCAGCGGAGGACAGGGCAATCAGCCCCAGCATTTT.

The chain employs TRBV19 and TRBJ1-1; D ambiguous. The CDR3 has 13 amino acids. The germline gives CDR1 LNHDA, CDR2 SQIVND (reference sequence). V was cut by 0 bases and J by 7 bases, with 9 bases left in between. The CDR3 protein is CASSIDLGVEAFF. CDR3 DNA: TGTGCCAGTAGTATAGATCTCGGGGTTGAAGCTTTCTTT.

This clone was detected only once. The chain has TRBV5-1 and TRBJ1-2; D is unresolved. CDR1 is SGHRS, CDR2 YFSETQ, per germline. V lost 4 bases and J 6 bases, leaving 16 bases between the germline ends. The length of the CDR3 is 14 residues. The CDR3 here is CASSPRTGSHGYTF. CDR3 in DNA: TGCGCCAGCAGCCCCCGGACGGGGTCCCATGGCTACACCTTC.

CDR3 region: CASSKRGETQYF. Here the CDR3 DNA reads TGTGCCAGCAGTAAGCGGGGGGAGACCCAGTACTTC. The J gene is TRBJ2-5, the V gene TRBV6-6, with TRBD2 matching 8 bases. This CDR3 is built from 12 residues. V was clipped by 5 bases and J by 5 bases; unmatched bases: 1. Per germline, CDR1 MNHNY and CDR2 SVGAGI (reference sequence).

The chain has TRBV2 and TRBJ2-5; 9 bases agree with TRBD2. Per the germline V gene, CDR1 is SNHLY and CDR2 is FYNNEI. V shed 6 bases, J shed 5 bases, and the junction held 13 bases outside the gene matches. This CDR3 is built from 16 residues. CDR3 amino acids: CASRPYGAGGPETQYF. The CDR3 nucleotides read TGTGCCAGCAGGCCCTACGGGGCGGGGGGGCCGGAGACCCAGTACTTC.

The table lists this clone with many counts. The chain recombines TRBV7-8 with TRBJ1-2; a weak D match, TRBD1 (5 bases). Trimming removed 5 bases at V and 2 bases at J, with 18 bases between. Germline V gene sequence: CDR1 SGHVS, CDR2 FQNEAQ. The CDR3 totals 16 residues. CDR3 sequence reads: CASSPPKGLINYGYTF. The DNA of the CDR3 is TGTGCCAGCAGCCCCCCGAAGGGGCTGATAAACTATGGCTACACCTTC.

The genes are TRBV18 and TRBJ1-3; 7 bases line up with TRBD1. The ends lost 3 bases at V and 2 bases at J; junction bases unmatched: 16. CDR3 length: 19 residues. Per the germline V gene, CDR1 is KGHSH and CDR2 is LQKENI. CDR3 region: CASSPTNSRQGGTGNTIYF. Here the CDR3 DNA reads TGTGCCAGCTCACCGACGAACTCCCGACAGGGAGGTACTGGAAACACCATATATTTT.

V and J are TRBV28 and TRBJ2-1, with TRBD2 matching over 9 bases. After removal of 5 bases from V and 4 bases from J, the junction contained 9 bases not matched to a gene. The CDR3 runs 16 residues. The germline V gene has CDR1 MDHEN and CDR2 SYDVKM. CDR3 nucleotide sequence: TGTGCCAGCAGTCCCCTGGGAGCGGGGGGATACAATGAGCAGTTCTTC. Amino acids: CASSPLGAGGYNEQFF. Full variable domain (missing parts from reference TRBV28 and TRBJ2-1): DVKVTQSSRYLVKRTGEKVFLECVQDMDHENMFWYRQDPGLGLRLIYFSYDVKMKEKGDIPEGYSVSREKKERFSLILESASTNQTSMYLCASSPLGAGGYNEQFFGPGTRLTVL.

The J gene is TRBJ1-5, the V gene TRBV11-2, with D unclear. Per the germline V gene, CDR1 is SGHAT and CDR2 is FQNNGV. The V end lost 5 bases, the J end lost 0 bases, and 5 bases lay between the germline ends. CDR3 length: 13 residues. In nucleotides, the CDR3 is TGTGCCAGCAGCGATTATAGCAATCAGCCCCAGCATTTT. Its translation is CASSDYSNQPQHF.